This T cell receptor (beta chain) appears in the sequencing data of a study of blood T cell repertoires in COVID-19 (TCRdb year 2020). A note on the overall study: Samples covering the acute and convalescent phases of COVID-19 were provided by collaborators in the United States, Italy and Spain. The material from the prospective study consisted of cDNA or gDNA derived from T cells, B-cell-depleted T cells, or PBMCs. The dataset comprised deeply sampled blood TCRbeta repertoires from subjects exposed to, actively infected with, or recovered from COVID-19. A freely available public database, intended as a resource for researchers studying the immune response to SARS-CoV-2, is where the repertoires were released. The samples were drawn from the first 160 participants of the ongoing ImmuneRACE study and from 1,254 subjects provided by 6 global collaborators. A de-identified subject ID, COVID-19 status, age in years and sex were almost always included in the sample metadata. HLA class I and class II types, where available, came from metadata supplied by the sample provider rather than from assay-based typing. Overall results and qualifications from the work: The quantity of clinical and demographic metadata differed by source and by participant and was supplied without curation.

V and J lose 4 bases and 1 base, and a span of 17 bases separates them. The CDR3 measures 17 amino acids from cysteine to phenylalanine. The retained sequence is limited to the CDR3, 51 bases, with the frame set at the first base. According to the germline V gene, CDR1 reads MNHEY and CDR2 reads SVGEGT. Each collaborating institution followed its own protocols to collect whole blood in K2EDTA tubes. For TCRbeta analysis, collaborators shipped samples in one of three forms: frozen whole blood, isolated PBMCs, or DNA extracted from either of those sample types. TCRbeta CDR3 regions were amplified from genomic DNA using the immunoSEQ Assay, a bias-controlled multiplex PCR. Per the source publication's procedure: Within the assay, amplification of reference gene primers was used to estimate how many nucleated cells each sample contained. Sequence reads were collapsed and filtered to measure the absolute abundance of every unique TCRbeta CDR3 rearrangement. Productive Simpson clonality was computed per sample as the square root of Simpson's diversity index over productive rearrangements. Not all clones reach the TCRdb copy of this immuneACCESS table, which keeps in-frame sequences only. Checked studies attribute under half of the gap to unresolved V genes and leave the rest unexplained. V and J calls plus clone size are reproduced from that table; the DNA served to infer D and trimming. The sample table lists more than 95,000 clones, approximately 81% of them with a count of one. About 40% of the sample rests with the top ten.

On this clone: Its specific antigen is unknown. Base-call qualities are not available, and no considerably larger clone is one nucleotide away.

This sequence was found in a man in his forties with active or convalescent COVID-19. The chain employs TRBV6-2 or TRBV6-3 and TRBJ1-3, with the D gene call left open. Material for sequencing was peripheral blood. The CDR3 here reads CASSSGGRASSGNTIYF. The DNA sequence is given as TGTGCCAGCAGTTCCGGTGGGAGGGCATCTTCTGGAAACACCATATATTTT.